Sequencing of this TCR beta chain was carried out in a study of T cell repertoires in cytomegalovirus infection. At the level of the study: The study used recently identified HLA-C-restricted and well-studied HLA-B-restricted CMV epitopes. Carrying CMV and the relevant HLA type showed in public TCR beta signatures. General study points: Ex vivo, HLA-C-restricted CMV-specific TCR beta clonotypes prevailed over the rest of the response.

TCRdb called the reads again in MiXCR, with one record for every CDR3 protein. The sample shows 380,000 or so distinct CDR3 sequences, 34% of them seen only once. Only a few counts were recorded for this clonotype. What it binds is not known. This CDR3 has 14 residues. Germline V CDR1 and CDR2: MNHNS, SASEGT. The junction had 6 bases not matched to a gene; V was cut back by 0 bases and J by 9 bases. The receptor's source is a human donor in good health (CMV status not recorded). Some clones in this sample may be carry-over from other donors' samples. The sequences come from cultured PBMCs, collected from culture after CMV antigen stimulation. The chain carries TRBV6-1 and TRBJ2-5; 8 bases agree with TRBD1. The CDR3 loop is CASSEARQGLAQYF. CDR3 coding DNA: TGTGCCAGCAGTGAAGCCCGACAGGGGCTGGCCCAGTACTTC.